This T cell receptor (beta chain) is drawn from a study of Graves' ophthalmopathy and Graves' hyperthyroidism. The study's findings and limits: Blood also carried most expanded thyroid clonotypes exceeding 0.001 frequency. The 13-signature model separated ophthalmopathy from stable hyperthyroidism at 85% to 90% sensitivity and nearly 83% specificity.

Amplification of TCR beta CDR3 regions used RNA transcripts. A first-round RT-PCR used HTBI primers, followed by a second-round multiplex PCR. TCRdb recomputed calls from the multiplex PCR reads with MiXCR, one row per CDR3 protein. The sample contains 600,000 to 950,000 distinct CDR3 sequences, approximately 40% of which appear only once. The study enrolled ophthalmopathy donors with moderate-to-severe activity, CAS ≥3, NOSPECS ≥4 and duration under 3 months. Many counts were recorded for this clonotype. Its antigen is undetermined. V shed 8 bases and J 6 bases; nucleotides not matched to a gene: 7. CDR1 and CDR2 (germline): SNHLY, FYNNEI. The length of the CDR3 is 13 residues.

Sequences were obtained from peripheral blood. This TCR came from an adult man with Graves' ophthalmopathy. The J gene is TRBJ1-1, the V gene TRBV2; 9 bases map to TRBD1. For the CDR3, the DNA is TGTGCCAGCGGGCGGGACAGGGTCCCTGAAGCTTTCTTT. Amino acid sequence: CASGRDRVPEAFF.